This is a list of T cell receptor beta chains from one sample in a study of shared clonotypes between healthy human individuals. Some clones are missing from TCRdb's copy, which holds only in-frame ones; the method was immunoSEQ multiplex PCR. The table lists 2.5 million or so clones, 85% to 95% of them singletons. The material sequenced was naive CD4+ T cells sorted from blood. Source of these receptors: a man younger than 35 in good health. Each CDR3 is given with its conserved first and last residue. The D gene is left open where the match is weak. For some rows the clone size is stated as once, few or many, or as a class when expanded; others skip it.

TRBV6-4	NA	NA	TRBJ2-2	CASSAKLAVANTGELFF	TGTGCCAGCAGTGCCAAATTAGCGGTCGCGAACACCGGGGAGCTGTTTTTT
TRBV6-1	TRBD1	NA	TRBJ2-3	CASSEADRVGDTQYF	TGTGCCAGCAGTGAAGCGGACAGGGTGGGAGATACGCAGTATTTT
TRBV29-1	NA	NA	TRBJ2-3	CSVVQVSTDTQYF	TGCAGCGTGGTTCAGGTTTCCACAGATACGCAGTATTTT
TRBV10-3	NA	few	TRBJ1-1	CAISDGTGNTEAFF	TGTGCCATCAGTGACGGTACAGGGAACACTGAAGCTTTCTTT
TRBV6-1	NA	NA	TRBJ1-2	CASSEGRMNGYTF	TGTGCCAGCAGTGAAGGGAGAATGAATGGCTACACCTTC
TRBV14	NA	NA	TRBJ1-6	CASSQEGTGRGDNSPLHF	TGTGCCAGCAGCCAAGAAGGGACGGGGCGAGGGGATAATTCACCCCTCCACTTT
TRBV7-2	TRBD2	NA	TRBJ2-1	CASSAGLAVYEQFF	TGTGCCAGCAGCGCGGGACTAGCAGTATATGAGCAGTTCTTC
TRBV7-9	NA	NA	TRBJ1-4	CASSLAKDEKLFF	TGTGCCAGCAGCTTAGCCAAGGATGAAAAACTGTTTTTT
TRBV7-2	NA	NA	TRBJ1-6	CASSLGAREGSPLHF	TGTGCCAGCAGCTTAGGAGCCAGGGAGGGTTCACCCCTCCACTTT
TRBV5-6	TRBD1	NA	TRBJ1-6	CASSSGKGAVNSPLHF	TGTGCCAGCAGCTCGGGGAAGGGGGCGGTTAATTCACCCCTCCACTTT
TRBV6-5	NA	NA	TRBJ1-3	CASSYSQGRSGNTIYF	TGTGCCAGCAGTTACTCGCAGGGGCGATCTGGAAACACCATATATTTT
TRBV14	NA	once	TRBJ2-7	CASSPRQLYEQYF	TGTGCCAGCAGCCCCCGGCAATTATACGAGCAGTACTTC
TRBV7-9	NA	NA	TRBJ1-4	CASSSATPEEKLFF	TGTGCCAGCAGTTCGGCAACGCCGGAAGAAAAACTGTTTTTT
TRBV6-1	NA	NA	TRBJ2-7	CASREGLLAAEQYF	TGTGCCAGCAGGGAGGGACTTTTGGCAGCCGAGCAGTACTTC
TRBV19	NA	NA	TRBJ2-7	CASSTRQEHYEQYF	TGTGCCAGTAGTACCAGACAGGAGCACTACGAGCAGTACTTC
TRBV5-1	NA	NA	TRBJ2-7	CASSLELGGYEQYF	TGCGCCAGCAGCTTGGAACTAGGGGGCTACGAGCAGTACTTC
TRBV6-6	TRBD1	NA	TRBJ1-2	CASGFRDRQDNYGYTF	TGTGCCAGCGGGTTCCGGGACAGACAAGACAACTATGGCTACACCTTC
TRBV6-5	TRBD2	NA	TRBJ2-7	CASSFRLAGTYEQYF	TGTGCCAGCAGTTTTCGACTAGCGGGAACCTACGAGCAGTACTTC
TRBV11-2	TRBD1	NA	TRBJ1-2	CASSFPGTGIYGYTF	TGTGCCAGCAGCTTCCCCGGGACAGGGATCTATGGCTACACCTTC
TRBV18	TRBD2	NA	TRBJ2-2	CASSQTSGSITGELFF	TGTGCCAGCTCACAAACTAGCGGGAGTATCACCGGGGAGCTGTTTTTT
TRBV28	NA	NA	TRBJ1-1	CASSSPRGPNTEAFF	TGTGCCAGCAGTTCTCCCCGAGGCCCGAACACTGAAGCTTTCTTT
TRBV18	NA	NA	TRBJ2-7	CASSPSRTGLGRENEQYF	TGTGCCAGCTCACCATCTAGGACAGGCCTCGGGCGGGAGAACGAGCAGTACTTC
TRBV27	TRBD2	NA	TRBJ2-7	CASSPAAGRGEQYF	TGTGCCAGCAGCCCCGCGGCAGGGAGGGGCGAGCAGTACTTC
TRBV5-8	TRBD1	NA	TRBJ2-4	CASSRTGGGNIQYF	TGTGCCAGCAGCAGGACAGGAGGCGGAAACATTCAGTACTTC
TRBV28	TRBD1	NA	TRBJ2-5	CASSRQGQETQYF	TGTGCCAGCAGTAGACAGGGGCAAGAGACCCAGTACTTC
TRBV5-1	NA	NA	TRBJ1-1	CASSLEEGARAFF	TGCGCCAGCAGCTTAGAAGAAGGGGCTAGGGCTTTCTTT
TRBV7-2	TRBD2	NA	TRBJ2-3	CASLGRGGADTQYF	TGTGCCAGCCTAGGTCGGGGGGGGGCAGATACGCAGTATTTT